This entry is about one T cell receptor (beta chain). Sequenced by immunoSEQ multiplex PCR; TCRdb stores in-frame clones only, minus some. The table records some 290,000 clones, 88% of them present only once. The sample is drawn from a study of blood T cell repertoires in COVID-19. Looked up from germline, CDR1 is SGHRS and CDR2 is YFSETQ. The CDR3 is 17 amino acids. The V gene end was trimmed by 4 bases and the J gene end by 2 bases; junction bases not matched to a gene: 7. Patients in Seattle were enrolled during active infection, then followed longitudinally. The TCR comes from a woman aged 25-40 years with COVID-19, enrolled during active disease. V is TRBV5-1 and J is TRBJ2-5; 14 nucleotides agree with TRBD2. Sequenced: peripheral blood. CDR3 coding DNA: TGCGCCAGCAGCAGGGCCGGGACTAGCGGGAGTCAAGAGACCCAGTACTTC. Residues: CASSRAGTSGSQETQYF.